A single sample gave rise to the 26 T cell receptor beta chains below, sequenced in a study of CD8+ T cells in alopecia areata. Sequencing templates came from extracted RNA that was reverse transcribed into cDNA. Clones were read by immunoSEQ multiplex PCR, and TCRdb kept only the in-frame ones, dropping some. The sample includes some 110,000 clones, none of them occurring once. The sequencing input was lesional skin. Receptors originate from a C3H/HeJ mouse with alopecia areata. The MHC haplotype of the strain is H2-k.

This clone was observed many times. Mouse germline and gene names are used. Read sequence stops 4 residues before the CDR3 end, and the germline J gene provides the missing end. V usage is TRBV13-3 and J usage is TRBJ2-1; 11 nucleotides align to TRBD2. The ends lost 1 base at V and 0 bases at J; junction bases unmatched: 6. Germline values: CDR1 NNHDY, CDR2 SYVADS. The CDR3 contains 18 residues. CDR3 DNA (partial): TGTGCCAGCAGTGATCCCAGACTGGGGGGGGATAACTATGCT. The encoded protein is CASSDPRLGGDNYA. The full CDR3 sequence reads CASSDPRLGGDNYAEQFF.

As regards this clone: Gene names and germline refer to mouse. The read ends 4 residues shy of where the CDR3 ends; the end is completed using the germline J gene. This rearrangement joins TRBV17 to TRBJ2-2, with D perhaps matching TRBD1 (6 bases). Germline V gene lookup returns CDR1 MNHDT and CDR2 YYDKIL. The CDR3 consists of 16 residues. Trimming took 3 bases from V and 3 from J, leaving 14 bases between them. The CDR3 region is CASSSDLAGDTGQLYF. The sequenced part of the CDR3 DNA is TGTGCTAGCAGTAGCGATCTCGCAGGGGACACCGGG.

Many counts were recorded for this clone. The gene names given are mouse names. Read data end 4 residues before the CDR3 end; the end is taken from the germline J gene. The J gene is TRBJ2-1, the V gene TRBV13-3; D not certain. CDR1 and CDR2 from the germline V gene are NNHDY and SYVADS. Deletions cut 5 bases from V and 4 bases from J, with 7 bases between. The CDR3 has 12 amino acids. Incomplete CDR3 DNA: TGTGCCAGCAGCGCACAGTATGCT. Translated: CASSAQYA. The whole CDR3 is CASSAQYAEQFF.

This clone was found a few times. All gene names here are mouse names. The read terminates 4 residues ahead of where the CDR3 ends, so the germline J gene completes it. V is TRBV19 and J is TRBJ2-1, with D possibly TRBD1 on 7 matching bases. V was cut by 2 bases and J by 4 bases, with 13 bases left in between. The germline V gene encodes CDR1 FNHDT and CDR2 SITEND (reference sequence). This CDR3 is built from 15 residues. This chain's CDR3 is CASSMEGAGYAEQFF. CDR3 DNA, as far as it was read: TGTGCCAGCAGTATGGAGGGGGCAGGATATGCT. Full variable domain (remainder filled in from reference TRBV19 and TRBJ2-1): GGIITQTPKFLIGQEGQKLTLKCQQNFNHDTMYWYRQDSGKGLRLIYYSITENDLQKGDLSEGYDASREKKSSFSLTVTSAQKNEMAVFLCASSMEGAGYAEQFFGPGTRLTVL.

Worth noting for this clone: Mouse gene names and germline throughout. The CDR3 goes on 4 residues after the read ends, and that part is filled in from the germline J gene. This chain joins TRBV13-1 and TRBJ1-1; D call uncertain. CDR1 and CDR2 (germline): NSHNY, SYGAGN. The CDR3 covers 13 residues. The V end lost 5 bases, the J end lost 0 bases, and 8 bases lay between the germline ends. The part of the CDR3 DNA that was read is TGTGCCAGCAGCCCCGTAGCAAACACA. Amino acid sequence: CASSPVANT. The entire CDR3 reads CASSPVANTEVFF.

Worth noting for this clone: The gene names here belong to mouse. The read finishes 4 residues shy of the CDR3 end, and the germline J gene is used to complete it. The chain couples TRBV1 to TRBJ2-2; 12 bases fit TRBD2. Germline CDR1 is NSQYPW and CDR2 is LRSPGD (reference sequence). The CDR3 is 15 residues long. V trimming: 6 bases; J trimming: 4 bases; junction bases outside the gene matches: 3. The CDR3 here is CTCSRLGGLTGQLYF. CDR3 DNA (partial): TGCACCTGCAGCCGACTGGGGGGGCTCACCGGG.

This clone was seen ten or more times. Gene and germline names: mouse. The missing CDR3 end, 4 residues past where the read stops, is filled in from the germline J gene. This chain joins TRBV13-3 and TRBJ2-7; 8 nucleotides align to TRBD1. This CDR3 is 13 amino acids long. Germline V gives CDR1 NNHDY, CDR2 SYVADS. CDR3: CASARDRPYEQYF. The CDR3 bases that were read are TGTGCCAGCGCCCGGGACAGGCCTTAT.

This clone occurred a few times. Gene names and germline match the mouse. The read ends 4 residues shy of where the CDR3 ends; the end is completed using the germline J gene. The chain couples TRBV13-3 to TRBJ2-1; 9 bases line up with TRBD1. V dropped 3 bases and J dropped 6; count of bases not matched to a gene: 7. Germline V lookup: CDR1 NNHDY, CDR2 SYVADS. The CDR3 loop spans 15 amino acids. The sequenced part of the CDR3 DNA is TGTGCCAGCAGTGCCAGGACAGGGGCGCCTGCT. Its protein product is CASSARTGAPA. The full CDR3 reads CASSARTGAPAEQFF.

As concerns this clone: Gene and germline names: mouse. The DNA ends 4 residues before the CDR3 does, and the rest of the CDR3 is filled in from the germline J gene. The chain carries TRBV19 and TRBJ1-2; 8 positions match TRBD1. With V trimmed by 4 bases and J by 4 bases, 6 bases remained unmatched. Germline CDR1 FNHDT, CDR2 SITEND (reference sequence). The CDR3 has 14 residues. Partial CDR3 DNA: TGTGCCAGCAGTCTCAGGGGGCAGGGCTCC. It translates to CASSLRGQGS. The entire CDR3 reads CASSLRGQGSDYTF.

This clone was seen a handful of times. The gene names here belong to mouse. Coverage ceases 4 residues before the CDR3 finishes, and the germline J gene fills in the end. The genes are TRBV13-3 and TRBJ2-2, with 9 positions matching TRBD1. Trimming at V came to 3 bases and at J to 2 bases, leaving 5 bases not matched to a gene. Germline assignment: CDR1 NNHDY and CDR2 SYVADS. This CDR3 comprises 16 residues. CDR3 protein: CASSGSGTGNTGQLYF. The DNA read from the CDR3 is TGTGCCAGCAGTGGATCCGGGACAGGGAACACCGGG.

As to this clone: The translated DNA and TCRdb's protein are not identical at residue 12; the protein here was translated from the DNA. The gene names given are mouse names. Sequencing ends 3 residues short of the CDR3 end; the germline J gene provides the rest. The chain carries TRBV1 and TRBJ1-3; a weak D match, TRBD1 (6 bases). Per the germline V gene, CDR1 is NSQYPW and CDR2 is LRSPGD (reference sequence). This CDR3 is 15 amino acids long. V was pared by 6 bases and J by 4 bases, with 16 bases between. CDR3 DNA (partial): TGCACCTGCAGATCCACAGGGATGGGGGGAAATACG. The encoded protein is CTCRSTGMGGNT. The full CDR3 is CTCRSTGMGGNTLYF.

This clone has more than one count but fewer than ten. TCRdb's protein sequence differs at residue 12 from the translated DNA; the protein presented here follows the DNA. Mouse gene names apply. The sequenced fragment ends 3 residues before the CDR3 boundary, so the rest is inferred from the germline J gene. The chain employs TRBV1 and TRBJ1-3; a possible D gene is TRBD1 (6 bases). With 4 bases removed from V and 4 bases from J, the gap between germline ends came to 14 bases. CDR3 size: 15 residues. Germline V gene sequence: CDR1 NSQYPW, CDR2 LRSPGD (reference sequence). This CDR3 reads CTCSGNRVRGNTLYF. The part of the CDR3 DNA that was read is TGCACCTGCAGTGGGAACAGGGTGAGAGGAAATACG.

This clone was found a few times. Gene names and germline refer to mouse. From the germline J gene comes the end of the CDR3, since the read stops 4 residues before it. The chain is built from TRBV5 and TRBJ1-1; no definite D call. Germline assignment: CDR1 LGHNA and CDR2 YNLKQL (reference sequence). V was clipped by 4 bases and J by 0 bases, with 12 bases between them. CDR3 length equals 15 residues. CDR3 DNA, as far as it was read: TGTGCCAGCAGCCGGGTGCAGGCGTCAAACACA. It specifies CASSRVQASNT. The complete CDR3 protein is CASSRVQASNTEVFF.

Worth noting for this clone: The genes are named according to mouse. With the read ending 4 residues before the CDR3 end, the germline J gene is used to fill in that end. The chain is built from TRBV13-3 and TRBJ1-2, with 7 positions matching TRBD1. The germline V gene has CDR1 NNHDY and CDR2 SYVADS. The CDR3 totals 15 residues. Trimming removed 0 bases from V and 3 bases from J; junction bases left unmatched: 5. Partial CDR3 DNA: TGTGCCAGCAGTGATGAAAGACAGGGAGACTCC. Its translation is CASSDERQGDS. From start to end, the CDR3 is CASSDERQGDSDYTF.

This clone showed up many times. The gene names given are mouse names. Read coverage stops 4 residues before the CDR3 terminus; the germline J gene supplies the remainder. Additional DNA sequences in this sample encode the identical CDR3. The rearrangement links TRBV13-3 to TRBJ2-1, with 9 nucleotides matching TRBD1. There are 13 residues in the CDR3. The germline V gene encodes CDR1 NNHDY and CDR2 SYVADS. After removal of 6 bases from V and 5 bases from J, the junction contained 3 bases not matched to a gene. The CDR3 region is CASTTGGHAEQFF. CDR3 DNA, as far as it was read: TGTGCCAGCACCACAGGGGGCCATGCT.

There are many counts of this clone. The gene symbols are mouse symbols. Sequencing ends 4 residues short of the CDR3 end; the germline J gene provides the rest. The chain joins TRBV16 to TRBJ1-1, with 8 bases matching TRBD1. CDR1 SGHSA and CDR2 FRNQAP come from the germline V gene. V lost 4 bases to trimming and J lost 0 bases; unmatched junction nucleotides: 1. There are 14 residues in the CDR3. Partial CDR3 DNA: TGTGCAAGCAGCTCGGGACAGGCAAACACA. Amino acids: CASSSGQANT. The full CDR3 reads CASSSGQANTEVFF.

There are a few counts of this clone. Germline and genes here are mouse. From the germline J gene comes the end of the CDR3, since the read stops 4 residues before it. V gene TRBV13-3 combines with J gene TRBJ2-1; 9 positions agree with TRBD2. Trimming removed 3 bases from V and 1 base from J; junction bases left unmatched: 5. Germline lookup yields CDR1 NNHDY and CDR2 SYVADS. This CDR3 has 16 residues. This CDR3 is CASSGPGTGNYAEQFF. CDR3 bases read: TGTGCCAGCAGTGGTCCCGGGACTGGGAACTATGCT.

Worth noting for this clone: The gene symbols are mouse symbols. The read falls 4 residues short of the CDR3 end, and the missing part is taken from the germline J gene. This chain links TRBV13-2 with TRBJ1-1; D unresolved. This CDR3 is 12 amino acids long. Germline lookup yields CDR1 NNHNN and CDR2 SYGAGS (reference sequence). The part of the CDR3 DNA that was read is TGTGCCAGCGGTGATACCACATCA. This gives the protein CASGDTTS. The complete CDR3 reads CASGDTTSEVFF.

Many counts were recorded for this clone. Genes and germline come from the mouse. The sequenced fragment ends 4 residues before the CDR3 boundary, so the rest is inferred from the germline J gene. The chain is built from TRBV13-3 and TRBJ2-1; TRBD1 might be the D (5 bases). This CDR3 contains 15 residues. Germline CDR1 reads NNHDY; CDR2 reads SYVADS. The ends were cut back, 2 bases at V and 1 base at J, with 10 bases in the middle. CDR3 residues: CASSEPDRNYAEQFF. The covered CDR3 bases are TGTGCCAGCAGTGAACCCGACAGAAACTATGCT.

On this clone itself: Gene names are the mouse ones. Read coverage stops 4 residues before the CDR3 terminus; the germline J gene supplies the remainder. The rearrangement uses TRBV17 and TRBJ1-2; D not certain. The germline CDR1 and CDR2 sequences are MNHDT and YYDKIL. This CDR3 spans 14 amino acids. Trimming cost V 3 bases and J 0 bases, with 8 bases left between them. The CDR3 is CASSSRQANSDYTF. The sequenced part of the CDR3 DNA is TGTGCTAGCAGTAGTCGACAAGCAAACTCC.

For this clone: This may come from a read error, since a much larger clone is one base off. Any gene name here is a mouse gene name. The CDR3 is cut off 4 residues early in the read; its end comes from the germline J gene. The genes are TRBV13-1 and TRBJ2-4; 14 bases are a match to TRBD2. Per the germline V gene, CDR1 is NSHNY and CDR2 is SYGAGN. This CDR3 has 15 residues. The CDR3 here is CASSRDWGGANTLYF. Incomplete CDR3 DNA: TGTGCCAGCAGTCGGGACTGGGGGGGCGCGAAC.

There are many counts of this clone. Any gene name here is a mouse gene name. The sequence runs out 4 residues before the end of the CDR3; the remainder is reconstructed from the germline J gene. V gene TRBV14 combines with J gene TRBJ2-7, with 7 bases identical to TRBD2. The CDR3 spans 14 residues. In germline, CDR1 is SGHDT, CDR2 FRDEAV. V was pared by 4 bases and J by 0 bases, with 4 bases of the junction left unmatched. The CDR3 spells CASSPGGVSYEQYF. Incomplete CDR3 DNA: TGTGCCAGCAGTCCCGGGGGGGTCTCCTAT.

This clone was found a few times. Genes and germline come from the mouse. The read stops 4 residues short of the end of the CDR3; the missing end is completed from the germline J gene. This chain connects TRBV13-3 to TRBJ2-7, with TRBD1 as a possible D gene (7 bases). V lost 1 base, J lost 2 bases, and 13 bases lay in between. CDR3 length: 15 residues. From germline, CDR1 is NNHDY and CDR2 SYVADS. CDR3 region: CASSDRSRGAYEQYF. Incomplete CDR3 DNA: TGTGCCAGCAGTGATAGGTCCAGGGGGGCCTAT.

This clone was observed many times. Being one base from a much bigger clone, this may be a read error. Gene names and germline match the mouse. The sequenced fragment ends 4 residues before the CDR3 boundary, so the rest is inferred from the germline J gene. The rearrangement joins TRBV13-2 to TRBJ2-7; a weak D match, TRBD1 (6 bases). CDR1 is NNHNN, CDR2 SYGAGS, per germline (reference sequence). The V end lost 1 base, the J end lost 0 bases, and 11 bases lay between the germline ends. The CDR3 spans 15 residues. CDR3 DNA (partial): TGTGCCAGCGGTGATCCGGGACAAAGCTCCTAT. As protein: CASGDPGQSSY. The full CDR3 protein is CASGDPGQSSYEQYF.

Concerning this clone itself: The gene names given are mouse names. CDR3 protein: CASIHRGHSTGQLYF. CDR3 DNA (partial): TGTGCCAGCATACACAGGGGGCATAGCACCGGG. The gene calls are TRBV13-3 and TRBJ2-2; 9 bases agree with TRBD1. Coverage ceases 4 residues before the CDR3 finishes, and the germline J gene fills in the end. CDR1 and CDR2 from the germline V gene are NNHDY and SYVADS. CDR3 length: 15 residues. V gave up 6 bases and J gave up 4 bases; unmatched junction bases: 7.

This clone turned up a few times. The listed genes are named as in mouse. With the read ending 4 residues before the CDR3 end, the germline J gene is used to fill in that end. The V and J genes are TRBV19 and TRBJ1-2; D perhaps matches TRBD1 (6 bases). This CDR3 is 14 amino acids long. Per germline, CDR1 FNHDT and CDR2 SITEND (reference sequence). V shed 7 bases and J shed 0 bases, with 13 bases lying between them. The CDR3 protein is CASSPGGPNSDYTF. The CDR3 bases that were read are TGTGCCAGCTCCCCGGGGGGGCCAAACTCC.